The TCR beta chain described here comes from a study of control samples from healthy donors and cancer patients. Libraries were prepared by immunoSEQ multiplex PCR; TCRdb keeps only in-frame clonotypes and omits some of them. The repertoire holds 95,000 to 150,000 clones, with about 86% as singletons. Between the trimmed V and J ends, which lost 5 bases and 5 bases, there was a span of 7 bases. The CDR3 consists of 11 residues. Per germline, CDR1 MNHEY and CDR2 SVGEGT. The sequence came from a man aged 30-40 years in good health. This chain links TRBV6-2 or TRBV6-3 with TRBJ2-7; the D gene is possibly TRBD1 (5 bases). The sequenced sample was blood. CDR3 DNA: TGTGCCAGCAGTCAAGGGGACGAGCAGTACTTC. The encoded protein is CASSQGDEQYF.